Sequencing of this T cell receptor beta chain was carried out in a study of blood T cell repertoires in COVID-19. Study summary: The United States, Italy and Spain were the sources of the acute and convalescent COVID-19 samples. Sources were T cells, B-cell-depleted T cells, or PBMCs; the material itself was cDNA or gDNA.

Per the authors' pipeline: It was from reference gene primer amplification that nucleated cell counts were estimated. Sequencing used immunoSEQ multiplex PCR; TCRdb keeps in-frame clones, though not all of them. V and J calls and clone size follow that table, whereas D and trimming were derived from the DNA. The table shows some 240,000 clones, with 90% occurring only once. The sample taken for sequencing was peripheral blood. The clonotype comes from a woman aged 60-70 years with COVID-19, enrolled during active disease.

For the CDR3, the DNA is TGTGCCAGCAGTTACTCGACGACAGCGATCGATGCCGGTTCACCCCTCCACTTT. This codes for CASSYSTTAIDAGSPLHF. The gene calls are TRBV6-2 or TRBV6-3 and TRBJ1-6; TRBD1 is a possible D gene (5 bases). The V gene's germline CDR1 is MNHEY and CDR2 SVGEGT. V shed 0 bases and J shed 9 bases, with 21 bases lying between them. This CDR3 has 18 amino acids.